This T cell receptor (beta chain) originates from a study of blood T cell repertoires in COVID-19. On the study more broadly: Researchers got acute and convalescent COVID-19 samples from the United States, Italy and Spain. T cells, B-cell-depleted T cells, or PBMCs provided the cDNA or gDNA that served as material.

In the authors' workflow: By means of reference gene primer amplification, nucleated cell counts were estimated. Profiled with immunoSEQ multiplex PCR; TCRdb holds only in-frame clones, not every one. V, J and clone size reflect that table, while D and trimming were determined from the DNA. The data show about 200,000 clones, 85% to 90% seen once. CDR3 size: 12 residues. In germline, CDR1 is MNHNY, CDR2 SVGAGI (reference sequence). The V segment lost 11 bases and the J segment 5 bases; nucleotides outside the gene matches: 3. The gene calls are TRBV6-6 and TRBJ2-2, with 9 positions matching TRBD2. Source material: peripheral blood. The clonotype was recovered from a young man with active or convalescent COVID-19. CDR3 sequence: CASLAGTGELFF. CDR3 coding DNA: TGTGCCTCCCTAGCGGGAACCGGGGAGCTGTTTTTT.